Given below is one TCR beta chain in context. Its specific antigen is unknown. No per-base quality is available; no much larger clone lies one base away. These data belong to a study of control samples from healthy donors and cancer patients (dated by TCRdb to the early 2020s). Libraries came from the immunoSEQ multiplex PCR assay. Entries here come from immuneACCESS through TCRdb and include only in-frame sequences with V and J called. Some clones fail to appear in such tables; in the studies checked, an unresolved V gene covers under half of the shortfall, and the cause of the remainder is unknown. The sample yields roughly 160,000 clones; 96% were counted once. Approximately 0.93% of the sample rests with the top ten. From its cysteine to its phenylalanine, the CDR3 spans 15 amino acids. Only CDR3 DNA remains: 45 bases, in frame from the first base. V is cut back by 6 bases and J by 7 bases, with 7 bases in the junction unmatched. In the germline V gene, CDR1 corresponds to MDHEN and CDR2 to SYDVKM.

This receptor was identified in a woman aged 25 to 39 in good health. Sequencing was done on a sample of blood. The chain uses TRBV28 and TRBJ2-1; TRBD2 agrees with 12 junctional bases. The bases are TGTGCCAGCAGACGACTAGCGGGGGTCGGGAATGAGCAGTTCTTC. Its protein is CASRRLAGVGNEQFF.